What follows are 17 T cell receptor beta chains derived from one specimen sequenced in a study of T cells in Graves' hyperthyroidism and ophthalmopathy. Using RNA transcripts as the source, TCR beta CDR3 regions were amplified. TCR CDR3 regions were first amplified by RT-PCR with HTBI primers. TCRdb ran MiXCR on the multiplex PCR reads and lists one entry per CDR3 protein. The sample carries a few hundred thousand distinct CDR3 sequences, roughly 15% recorded once. The sequencing input was blood. The receptors derive from a woman aged 40 to 50 with Graves' hyperthyroidism that later progressed to Graves' ophthalmopathy.

This clonotype was recorded at least ten times. The chain recombines TRBV12-3 or TRBV12-4 with TRBJ1-1, with no clear D. The ends were cut back, 6 bases at V and 1 base at J, with 9 bases in the middle. This CDR3 has 13 residues. CDR3 sequence: CASSWRGNTEAFF. The CDR3 nucleotides are TGTGCCAGCAGCTGGCGGGGGAACACTGAAGCTTTCTTT.

This clonotype was recorded a few times. A much larger clone is a single base away; this may be a read error. The J gene is TRBJ2-7, the V gene TRBV29-1, with a tentative D call TRBD2 (5 bases). This CDR3 spans 12 amino acids. Germline CDR1 SQVTM, CDR2 ANQGSEA. Written as DNA, the CDR3 is TGCGGCGTTGAAGAGGGAACCTACGAGCAGTACTTC. Translating gives CGVEEGTYEQYF.

At least ten counts were recorded for this clonotype. The V gene is TRBV20-1, the J gene TRBJ2-7; D ambiguous. The CDR3 totals 13 residues. Per germline, CDR1 DFQATT and CDR2 SNEGSKA (reference sequence). V was pared by 7 bases and J by 1 base, with 14 bases between. CDR3 bases: TGCAGTGGGGTCATGCACACGTCCTACGAGCAGTACTTC. It is translated as CSGVMHTSYEQYF.

This clonotype was recorded at least ten times. This chain connects TRBV29-1 to TRBJ2-7, with a weak D call TRBD1 (5 bases). Germline V CDR1 and CDR2: SQVTM, ANQGSEA. Trimming shortened V by 0 bases and J by 3 bases, and 6 bases separated the two germline ends. The CDR3 loop spans 12 amino acids. The CDR3 nucleotides are TGCAGCGTTGAAGATCAGGGCTACGAGCAGTACTTC. Translation: CSVEDQGYEQYF.

The CDR3 sequence is CASSGGGANYGYTF. The CDR3 DNA is TGTGCCAGCAGCGGGGGTGGAGCTAACTATGGCTACACCTTC. The rearrangement uses TRBV9 and TRBJ1-2; D remains unclear. Trimming took off 3 bases at V and 0 bases at J, with 9 bases between the two ends. CDR1 and CDR2 (germline): SGDLS, YYNGEE. This CDR3 contains 14 residues.

This rearrangement joins TRBV9 to TRBJ2-7; 8 bases line up with TRBD2. Germline V lookup: CDR1 SGDLS, CDR2 YYNGEE. This CDR3 region has 15 residues. J gave up 2 bases and V 4 bases, and 8 bases lay outside the gene matches. The CDR3 nucleotides are TGTGCCAGCAGCCCCGGGGGGGGCGCGACCTACGAGCAGTACTTC. This codes for CASSPGGGATYEQYF. Using reference TRBV9 and TRBJ2-7 for the parts outside the CDR3, the full variable domain is DSGVTQTPKHLITATGQRVTLRCSPRSGDLSVYWYQQSLDQGLQFLIQYYNGEERAKGNILERFSAQQFPDLHSELNLSSLELGDSALYFCASSPGGGATYEQYFGPGTRLTVT.

In its sample, this clonotype was seen many times. The rearrangement links TRBV11-2 to TRBJ2-3, with D unresolved. The germline V and J ends were trimmed by 1 base and 1 base, with 6 bases remaining between them. This CDR3 region has 14 residues. Germline CDR1 is SGHAT and CDR2 is FQNNGV. The CDR3 nucleotides are TGTGCCAGCAGCTTAGGCCGGCGCACAGATACGCAGTATTTT. Translation gives CASSLGRRTDTQYF.

This clonotype was recorded many times. The V call is TRBV7-6, the J call TRBJ2-5, with D possibly being TRBD2 (6 bases). V was cut by 5 bases and J by 1 base, with 11 bases left in between. The CDR3 has 14 residues. Germline CDR1 SGHVS, CDR2 FNYEAQ. CDR3 coding DNA: TGTGCCAGCAGCAAAGTTAGCGGCCAAGAGACCCAGTACTTC. Encoded protein: CASSKVSGQETQYF.

This clonotype was picked up many times. V usage is TRBV4-1 and J usage is TRBJ1-3; D is unclear. V was clipped by 1 base and J by 0 bases, with 7 bases between them. The length of the CDR3 is 15 residues. CDR1 is MGHRA and CDR2 is YSYEKL in the germline V gene. This chain's CDR3 is CASSQVTSSGNTIYF. The CDR3 coding sequence is TGCGCCAGCAGCCAAGTTACTTCCTCTGGAAACACCATATATTTT.

This clonotype showed up many times. The V gene is TRBV2, the J gene TRBJ2-2, with 7 bases matching TRBD2. Germline CDR1 is SNHLY and CDR2 is FYNNEI. The CDR3 contains 16 residues. After removal of 3 bases from V and 5 bases from J, the junction contained 9 bases not matched to a gene. This CDR3 is CASSDGMGGGTGELFF. CDR3 DNA sequence: TGTGCCAGCAGTGATGGGATGGGCGGGGGTACCGGGGAGCTGTTTTTT.

In this sample, this clonotype turned up a few times. This could be a read error, since a much larger clone is one nucleotide away. The rearrangement joins TRBV6-2 or TRBV6-3 to TRBJ2-2; 7 bases align to TRBD2. Trimming removed 8 bases from V and 6 bases from J; junction bases left unmatched: 18. Germline loops: CDR1 MNHEY, CDR2 SVGEGT. The CDR3 loop spans 17 amino acids. The CDR3: CASLFGLVGGSAGELFF. CDR3 nucleotides: TGTGCCAGCCTCTTCGGACTAGTGGGAGGATCGGCCGGGGAGCTGTTTTTT.

The chain combines TRBV11-2 with TRBJ2-6, with 8 nucleotides matching TRBD2. In germline, CDR1 is SGHAT, CDR2 FQNNGV. The CDR3 loop spans 15 amino acids. Trimming removed 2 bases from V and 4 bases from J; junction bases left unmatched: 1. The DNA for the CDR3 is TGTGCCAGCAGCTTACGGGGGGGCGGGGCCAACGTCCTGACTTTC. Translation: CASSLRGGGANVLTF.

In its sample, this clonotype was seen many times. This chain connects TRBV7-9 to TRBJ2-5; a possible D gene is TRBD2 (5 bases). The V gene lost 2 bases and the J gene lost 0 bases, with 7 bases spanning the gap. Germline V gene sequence: CDR1 SEHNR, CDR2 FQNEAQ (reference sequence). The CDR3 has 14 amino acids. The CDR3 nucleotides are TGTGCCAGCAGCTTAAGGGAGTACCAAGAGACCCAGTACTTC. Its protein product is CASSLREYQETQYF. The full variable domain, with the rest looked up from reference TRBV7-9 and TRBJ2-5, is DTGVSQNPRHKITKRGQNVTFRCDPISEHNRLYWYRQTLGQGPEFLTYFQNEAQLEKSRLLSDRFSAERPKGSFSTLEIQRTEQGDSAMYLCASSLREYQETQYFGPGTRLLVL.

This chain joins TRBV5-6 and TRBJ2-2; 10 positions agree with TRBD2. Germline-derived CDR1 and CDR2 are SGHDT and YYEEEE. V lost 0 bases, J lost 8 bases, and 4 bases stayed unmatched. This CDR3 has 15 residues. The CDR3 loop is CASSLASGRRGELFF. The DNA for the CDR3 is TGTGCCAGCAGCTTGGCTAGCGGGAGAAGGGGGGAGCTGTTTTTT. The whole variable domain, filled in from reference TRBV5-6 and TRBJ2-2, reads DAGVTQSPTHLIKTRGQQVTLRCSPKSGHDTVSWYQQALGQGPQFIFQYYEEEERQRGNFPDRFSGHQFPNYSSELNVNALLLGDSALYLCASSLASGRRGELFFGEGSRLTVL.

The chain has TRBV19 and TRBJ1-2, with TRBD1 matching over 7 bases. CDR3 length: 14 amino acids. CDR1 is LNHDA and CDR2 is SQIVND in the germline V gene (reference sequence). V trimming: 5 bases; J trimming: 4 bases; junction bases outside the gene matches: 7. The CDR3 is CASSSGTAPYGYTF. CDR3 sequence (DNA): TGTGCCAGTAGTTCCGGGACAGCACCCTATGGCTACACCTTC.

The rearrangement joins TRBV7-8 to TRBJ2-2; 9 bases are a match to TRBD2. V lost 5 bases and J lost 5; bases outside the gene matches: 3. CDR1 and CDR2 (germline): SGHVS, FQNEAQ. The CDR3 extends over 14 amino acids. In DNA form, the CDR3 reads TGTGCCAGCAGCATTAGCGGGAGAACCGGGGAGCTGTTTTTT. Its translation is CASSISGRTGELFF.

This clonotype has ten or more counts. V gene TRBV20-1 combines with J gene TRBJ2-1; tentatively, D is TRBD2 (6 bases). V was trimmed by 5 bases and J by 2 bases, leaving 13 bases between them. The CDR3 loop spans 14 amino acids. Germline values: CDR1 DFQATT, CDR2 SNEGSKA (reference sequence). CDR3 amino acids: CSARRRGTYNEQFF. Here the CDR3 DNA reads TGCAGTGCTCGTCGACGCGGGACCTACAATGAGCAGTTCTTC.